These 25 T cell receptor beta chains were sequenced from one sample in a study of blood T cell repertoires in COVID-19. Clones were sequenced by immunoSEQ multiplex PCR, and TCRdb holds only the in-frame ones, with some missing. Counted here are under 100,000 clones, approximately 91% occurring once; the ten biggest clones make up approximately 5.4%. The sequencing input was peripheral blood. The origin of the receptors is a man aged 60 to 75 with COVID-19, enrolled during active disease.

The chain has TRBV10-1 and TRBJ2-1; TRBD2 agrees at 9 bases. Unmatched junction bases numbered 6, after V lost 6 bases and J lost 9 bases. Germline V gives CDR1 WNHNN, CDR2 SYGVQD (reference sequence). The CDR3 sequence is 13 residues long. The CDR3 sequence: CASSLAGESEQFF. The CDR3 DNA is TGCGCCAGCAGCTTAGCGGGAGAGAGTGAGCAGTTCTTC.

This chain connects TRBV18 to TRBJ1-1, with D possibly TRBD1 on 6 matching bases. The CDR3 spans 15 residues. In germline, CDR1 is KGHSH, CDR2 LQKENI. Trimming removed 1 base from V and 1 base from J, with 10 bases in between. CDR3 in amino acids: CASSPLQGQNTEAFF. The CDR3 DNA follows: TGTGCCAGCTCACCACTACAGGGCCAGAACACTGAAGCTTTCTTT.

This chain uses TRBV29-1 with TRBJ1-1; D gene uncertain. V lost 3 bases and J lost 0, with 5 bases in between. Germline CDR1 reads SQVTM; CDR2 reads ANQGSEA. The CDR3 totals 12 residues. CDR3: CSVDSLNTEAFF. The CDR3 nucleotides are TGCAGCGTTGACAGTTTGAACACTGAAGCTTTCTTT.

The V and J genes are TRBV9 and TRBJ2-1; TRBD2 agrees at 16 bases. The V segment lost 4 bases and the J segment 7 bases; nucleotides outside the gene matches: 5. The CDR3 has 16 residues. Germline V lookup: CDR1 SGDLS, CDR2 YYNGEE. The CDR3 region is CASSSGLAGGVNEQFF. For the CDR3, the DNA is TGTGCCAGCAGCTCGGGACTAGCGGGAGGGGTAAATGAGCAGTTCTTC.

CDR3 residues: CASSDPAEGGPYEQYF. The CDR3 DNA follows: TGTGCCAGCAGTGACCCAGCAGAGGGTGGTCCCTACGAGCAGTACTTC. The V gene is TRBV6-1, the J gene TRBJ2-7; maybe TRBD2 (5 bases). CDR3 length: 16 amino acids. Trimming removed 3 bases at V and 2 bases at J, with 17 bases between. Germline V CDR1 and CDR2: MNHNS, SASEGT.

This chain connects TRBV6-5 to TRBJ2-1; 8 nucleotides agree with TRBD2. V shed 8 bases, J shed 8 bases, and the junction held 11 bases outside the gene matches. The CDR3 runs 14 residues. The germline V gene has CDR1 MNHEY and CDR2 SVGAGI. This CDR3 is CASHRPREGDEQFF. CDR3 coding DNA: TGTGCCAGCCACCGACCCCGGGAGGGTGATGAGCAGTTCTTC.

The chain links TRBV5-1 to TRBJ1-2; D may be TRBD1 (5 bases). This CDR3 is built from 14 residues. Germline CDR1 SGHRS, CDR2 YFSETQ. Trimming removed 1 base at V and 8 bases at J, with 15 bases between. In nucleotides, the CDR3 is TGCGCCAGCAGCTTGTGGCAGGGCGGAGAGGGCTACACCTTC. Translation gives CASSLWQGGEGYTF.

In DNA form, the CDR3 reads TGTGCCTCCAAATTAGCGGGTAACAATGAGCAGTTCTTC. Protein product: CASKLAGNNEQFF. This sequence joins TRBV10-3 and TRBJ2-1; 7 bases are a match to TRBD2. The J segment lost 5 bases and the V segment lost 11 bases, leaving 9 bases of the junction unmatched. This CDR3 region has 13 residues. The germline V gene encodes CDR1 ENHRY and CDR2 SYGVKD.

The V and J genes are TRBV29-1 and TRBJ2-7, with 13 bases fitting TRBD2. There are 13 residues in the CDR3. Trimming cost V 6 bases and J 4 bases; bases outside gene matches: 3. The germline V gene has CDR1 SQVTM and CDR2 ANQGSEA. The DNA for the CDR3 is TGCAGCGTAGTGACTAGCGGGAGGTACGAGCAGTACTTC. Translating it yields CSVVTSGRYEQYF.

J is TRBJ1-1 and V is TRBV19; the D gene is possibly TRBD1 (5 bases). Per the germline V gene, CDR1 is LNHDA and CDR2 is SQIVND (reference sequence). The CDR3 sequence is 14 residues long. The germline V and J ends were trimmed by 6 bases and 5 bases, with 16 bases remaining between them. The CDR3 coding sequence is TGTGCCAGTAGGTCCGGGACCCGGGGGACTGAAGCTTTCTTT. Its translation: CASRSGTRGTEAFF.

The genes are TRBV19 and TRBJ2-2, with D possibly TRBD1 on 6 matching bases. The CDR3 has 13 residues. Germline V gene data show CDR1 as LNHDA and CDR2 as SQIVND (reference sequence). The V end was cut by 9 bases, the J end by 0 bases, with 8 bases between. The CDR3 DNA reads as TGTGCCAGCGACAGGCCGAACACCGGGGAGCTGTTTTTT. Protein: CASDRPNTGELFF.

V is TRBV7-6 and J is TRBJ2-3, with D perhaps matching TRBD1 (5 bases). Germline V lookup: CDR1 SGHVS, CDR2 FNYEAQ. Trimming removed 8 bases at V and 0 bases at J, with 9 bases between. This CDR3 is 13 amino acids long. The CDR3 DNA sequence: TGTGCCAGCGAAGACAGAAGCACAGATACGCAGTATTTT. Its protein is CASEDRSTDTQYF.

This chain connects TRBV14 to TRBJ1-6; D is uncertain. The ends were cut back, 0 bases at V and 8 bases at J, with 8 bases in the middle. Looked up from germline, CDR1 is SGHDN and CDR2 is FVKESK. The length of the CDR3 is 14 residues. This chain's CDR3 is CASSQELRDSPLHF. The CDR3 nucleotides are TGTGCCAGCAGCCAAGAATTGAGGGATTCACCCCTCCACTTT.

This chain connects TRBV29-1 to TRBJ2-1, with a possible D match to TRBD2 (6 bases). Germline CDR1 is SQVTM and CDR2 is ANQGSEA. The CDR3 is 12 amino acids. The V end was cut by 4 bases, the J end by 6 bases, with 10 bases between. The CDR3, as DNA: TGCAGCGTTGTAGAGGGAGGCAATGAGCAGTTCTTC. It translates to CSVVEGGNEQFF.

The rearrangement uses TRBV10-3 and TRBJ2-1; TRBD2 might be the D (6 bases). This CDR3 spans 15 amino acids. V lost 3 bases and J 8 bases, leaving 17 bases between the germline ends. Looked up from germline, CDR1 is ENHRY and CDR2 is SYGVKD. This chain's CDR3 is CAISDASEEGYEQFF. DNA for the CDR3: TGTGCCATCAGTGATGCTAGCGAGGAGGGGTATGAGCAGTTCTTC.

CDR3 DNA: TGTGCCATCAGGGACAGGGCCTACGAGCAGTACTTC. It is translated as CAIRDRAYEQYF. J is TRBJ2-7 and V is TRBV10-3; 8 bases are shared with TRBD1. V lost 6 bases and J lost 2; bases outside the gene matches: 0. Germline values: CDR1 ENHRY, CDR2 SYGVKD. This CDR3 region has 12 residues.

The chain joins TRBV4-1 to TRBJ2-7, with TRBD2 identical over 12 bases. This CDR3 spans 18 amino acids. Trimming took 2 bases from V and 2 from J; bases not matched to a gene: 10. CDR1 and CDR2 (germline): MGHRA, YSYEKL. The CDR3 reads CASSQPILAGGPPYEQYF. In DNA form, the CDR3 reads TGCGCCAGCAGCCAACCCATTCTAGCGGGAGGGCCGCCCTACGAGCAGTACTTC.

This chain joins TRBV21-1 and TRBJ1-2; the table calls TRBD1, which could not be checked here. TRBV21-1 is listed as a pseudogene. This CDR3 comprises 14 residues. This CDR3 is CASSPSGTGDGYTF. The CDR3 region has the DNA TGTGCCAGCAGCCCCTCCGGGACAGGGGACGGCTACACCTTC.

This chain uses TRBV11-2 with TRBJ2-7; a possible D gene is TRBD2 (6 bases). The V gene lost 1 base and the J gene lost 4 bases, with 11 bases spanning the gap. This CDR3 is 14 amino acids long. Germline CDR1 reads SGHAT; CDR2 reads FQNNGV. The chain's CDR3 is CASSLAGLTYEQYF. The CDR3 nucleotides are TGTGCCAGCAGCTTAGCGGGACTCACGTACGAGCAGTACTTC.

The CDR3 nucleotides read TGTGCCAGCAGTTTACAACCTCGGTCCTACAATGAGCAGTTCTTC. As protein: CASSLQPRSYNEQFF. The gene calls are TRBV28 and TRBJ2-1, with no clear D. Germline CDR1 and CDR2: MDHEN and SYDVKM. V was shortened by 2 bases and J by 1 base, with 9 bases between the two germline ends. The CDR3 is 15 residues long.

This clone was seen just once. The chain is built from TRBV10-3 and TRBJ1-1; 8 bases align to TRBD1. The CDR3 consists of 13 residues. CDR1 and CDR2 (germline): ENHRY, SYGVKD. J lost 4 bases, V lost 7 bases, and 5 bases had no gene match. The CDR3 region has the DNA TGTGCCATCAACGATGACAGGGGCACTGAAGCTTTCTTT. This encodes CAINDDRGTEAFF.

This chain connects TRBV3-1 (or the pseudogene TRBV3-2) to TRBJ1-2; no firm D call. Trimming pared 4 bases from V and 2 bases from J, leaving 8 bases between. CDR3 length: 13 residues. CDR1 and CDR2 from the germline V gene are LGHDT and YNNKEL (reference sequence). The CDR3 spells CASSRGGNYGYTF. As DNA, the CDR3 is TGTGCCAGCAGCCGAGGTGGGAACTATGGCTACACCTTC.

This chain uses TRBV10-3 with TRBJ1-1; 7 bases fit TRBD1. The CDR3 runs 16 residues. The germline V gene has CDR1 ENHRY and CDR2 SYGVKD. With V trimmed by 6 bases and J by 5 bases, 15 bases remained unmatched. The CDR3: CAISRQGGRAETEAFF. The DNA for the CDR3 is TGTGCCATCAGCAGACAGGGCGGGCGGGCGGAGACTGAAGCTTTCTTT.

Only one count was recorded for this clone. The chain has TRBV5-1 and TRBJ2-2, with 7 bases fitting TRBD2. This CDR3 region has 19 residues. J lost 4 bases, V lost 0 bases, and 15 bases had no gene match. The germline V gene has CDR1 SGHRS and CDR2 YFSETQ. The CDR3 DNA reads TGCGCCAGCAGCTTGGCCAGGCGGGTCCGCGGGGGAGGCACCGGGGAGCTGTTTTTT. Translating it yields CASSLARRVRGGGTGELFF.

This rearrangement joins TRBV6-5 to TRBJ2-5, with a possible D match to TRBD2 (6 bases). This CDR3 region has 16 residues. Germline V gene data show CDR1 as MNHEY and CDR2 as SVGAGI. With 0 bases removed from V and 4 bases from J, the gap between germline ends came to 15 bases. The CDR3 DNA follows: TGTGCCAGCAGTTACTCTTTGGGACTCCAGAGAGAGACCCAGTACTTC. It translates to CASSYSLGLQRETQYF.